This T cell receptor beta chain appears in the sequencing data of a study of blood T cell repertoires in COVID-19. For the study at large: Nucleic acid was either cDNA or gDNA, and it came from T cells, B-cell-depleted T cells, or PBMCs.

Trimming removed 0 bases at V and 3 bases at J, with 13 bases between. In germline, CDR1 is SGDLS, CDR2 YYNGEE. This CDR3 is 16 amino acids long. Authors' data handling: The assay estimated nucleated cells by amplifying reference gene primers. Some clones are missing from TCRdb's copy, which holds only in-frame ones; the method was immunoSEQ multiplex PCR. V, J and clone size were drawn from that table, and D and trimming were deduced from the DNA. The data show 90,000 to 110,000 clones, roughly 84% seen once. The sequencing input was peripheral blood. J is TRBJ2-1 and V is TRBV9, with D perhaps matching TRBD2 (5 bases). This sequence was found in a woman older than 75 with active or convalescent COVID-19. CDR3 bases: TGTGCCAGCAGCGTAGGTGGGCGGGCCAGCTACAATGAGCAGTTCTTC. Translation gives CASSVGGRASYNEQFF.